The following is a T cell receptor (beta chain) sequence with its context. Its target is not known. The entry originates in a study of cytomegalovirus exposure and HLA in healthy donors. Study-level results: As a later analysis revealed, most CMV-associated TCR beta chains appeared HLA-restricted. Researchers reported in a later analysis that a missense DCLRE1C variant was tied to TCR beta V- and J-gene trimming.

V lost 5 bases, J lost 11 bases, and 13 bases stayed unmatched. In germline, CDR1 is SGHRS, CDR2 YFSETQ. CDR3 size: 15 residues. The PCR ran on 60 Vbeta and 13 Jbeta primers. TCRdb's table, derived via immunoSEQ multiplex PCR, lists solely in-frame clones and lacks some. The repertoire holds around 120,000 clones, with about 80% as singletons. This receptor was taken from a man aged 60 to 75 in good health and CMV-seropositive. Input material: PBMCs. The chain uses TRBV5-1 and TRBJ1-1; 12 bases are a match to TRBD1. The CDR3 nucleotides read TGCGCCAGCAGTTCCGGGACAGGGGGCCGCCAAATGGCTTTCTTT. This gives the protein CASSSGTGGRQMAFF.